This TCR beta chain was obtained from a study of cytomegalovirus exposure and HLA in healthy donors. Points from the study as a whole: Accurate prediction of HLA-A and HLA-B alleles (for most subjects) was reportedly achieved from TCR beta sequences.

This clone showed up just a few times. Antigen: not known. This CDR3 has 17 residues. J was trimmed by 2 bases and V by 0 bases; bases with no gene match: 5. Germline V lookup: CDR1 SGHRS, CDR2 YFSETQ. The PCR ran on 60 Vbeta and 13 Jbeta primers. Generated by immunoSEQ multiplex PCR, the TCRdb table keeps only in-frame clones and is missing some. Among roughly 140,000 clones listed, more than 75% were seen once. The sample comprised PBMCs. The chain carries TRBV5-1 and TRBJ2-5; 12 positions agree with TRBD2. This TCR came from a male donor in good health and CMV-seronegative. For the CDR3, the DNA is TGCGCCAGCAGCTTGGGACTAGCGGGGGCCTTTCAAGAGACCCAGTACTTC. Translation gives CASSLGLAGAFQETQYF.